This TCR beta chain was documented in a study of cytomegalovirus exposure and HLA in healthy donors. General study results and limits: Later on, analysis showed that most CMV-associated TCR beta chains appeared to be HLA-restricted.

Healthy donors of bone marrow made up the group. On this clone itself: Its antigen is not identified.

This PCR relied on a set of 60 Vbeta primers and 13 Jbeta primers. Produced via immunoSEQ multiplex PCR; TCRdb's table is partial and in-frame only. Of about 98,000 clones listed, roughly three quarters are singletons. The sequenced material came from PBMCs. The sequence was collected from a middle-aged man in good health and CMV-seronegative.

The CDR3 spells CSVETGGELEQYF. The CDR3 DNA reads as TGCAGCGTTGAAACAGGGGGGGAGCTCGAGCAGTACTTC. This sequence joins TRBV29-1 and TRBJ2-7, with D possibly matching TRBD1 (8 bases). CDR1 and CDR2 from the germline V gene are SQVTM and ANQGSEA. This CDR3 spans 13 amino acids. V lost 2 bases, J lost 6 bases, and 14 bases lay in between.